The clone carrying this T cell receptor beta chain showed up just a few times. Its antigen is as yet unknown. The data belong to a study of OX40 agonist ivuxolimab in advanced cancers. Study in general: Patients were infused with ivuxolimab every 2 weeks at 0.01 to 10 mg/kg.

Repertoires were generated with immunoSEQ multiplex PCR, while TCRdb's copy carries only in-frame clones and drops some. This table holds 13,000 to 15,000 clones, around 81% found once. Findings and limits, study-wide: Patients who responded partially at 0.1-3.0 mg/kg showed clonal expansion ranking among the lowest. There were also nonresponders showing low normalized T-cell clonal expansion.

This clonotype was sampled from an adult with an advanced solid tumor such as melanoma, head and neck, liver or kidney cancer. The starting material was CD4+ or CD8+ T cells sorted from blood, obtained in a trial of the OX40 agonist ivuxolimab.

CDR3 region: CASSVPQGSLNTEAFF. For the CDR3, the DNA is TGCGCCAGCAGTGTGCCCCAGGGGTCTTTGAACACTGAAGCTTTCTTT. The rearrangement links TRBV10-2 to TRBJ1-1, with D perhaps TRBD1 (6 bases). The length of the CDR3 is 16 residues. CDR1 is WSHSY, CDR2 SAAADI, per germline. The germline V and J ends were trimmed by 4 bases and 0 bases, with 15 bases remaining between them.